This T cell receptor (beta chain) came from a study of OX40 agonist ivuxolimab in advanced cancers. Study summary: Each patient was given ivuxolimab into a vein every 2 weeks, at 0.01 to 10 mg/kg. Enrollees could have had prior anti-PD-1, anti-PD-L1 or anti-CTLA-4 therapy, which around 43% had received. Cohort: approximately 83% men, mean age around 55, aged roughly 20 to 79. Broader study findings: Circulating CD4+ and CD8+ T cells showed clonal expansion by week 6 at 0.1 to 3.0 mg/kg.

Note on this clone: The antigen remains unidentified.

Some clones are missing from TCRdb's copy, which holds only in-frame ones; the method was immunoSEQ multiplex PCR. The sample has about 85,000 clones, around 86% seen once; the top ten hold roughly 2.1%. The clonotype comes from an adult with an advanced solid tumor such as melanoma, head and neck, liver or kidney cancer. The sequencing used CD4+ or CD8+ T cells sorted from blood, collected in a trial of the OX40 agonist ivuxolimab.

The CDR3 loop is CASSPQGADSPLHF. CDR3 nucleotides: TGTGCCAGCTCCCCTCAGGGGGCTGATTCACCCCTCCACTTT. The chain joins TRBV18 to TRBJ1-6; 8 bases are shared with TRBD1. J was trimmed by 8 bases and V by 6 bases; bases with no gene match: 6. Germline assignment: CDR1 KGHSH and CDR2 LQKENI. This CDR3 has 14 residues.